A single sample gave rise to the 18 T cell receptor beta chains below, sequenced in a study of blood T cell repertoires in COVID-19. TCRdb's copy holds only in-frame clones and misses some; the assay was immunoSEQ multiplex PCR. The repertoire includes around 400,000 clones, roughly four fifths of them detected once, and around 5% sits in the top ten. Sequencing used PBMCs or T cells enriched from blood (not recorded which). The origin of the receptors is a woman aged 50 to 60 who had recovered from COVID-19.

The CDR3 sequence is CASSPPVASSSYNEQFF. In nucleotides, the CDR3 is TGTGCCAGCTCACCACCTGTCGCTTCCAGCTCCTACAATGAGCAGTTCTTC. The V gene is TRBV18, the J gene TRBJ2-1; D remains unclear. This CDR3 has 17 amino acids. In germline, CDR1 is KGHSH, CDR2 LQKENI. Trimming left V 0 bases short and J 0 bases short, with 12 bases between.

Comment on this clone: The sample contains more than one DNA sequence encoding this CDR3. V usage is TRBV3-1 (or the pseudogene TRBV3-2) and J usage is TRBJ1-5, with 7 nucleotides matching TRBD1. Unmatched junction bases numbered 2, after V lost 4 bases and J lost 2 bases. Germline assignment: CDR1 LGHDT and CDR2 YNNKEL (reference sequence). The CDR3 runs to 14 residues. CDR3 amino acids: CASSLGTGNQPQHF. CDR3 nucleotide sequence: TGTGCCAGCAGCCTGGGGACAGGCAATCAGCCCCAGCATTTT.

The chain links TRBV2 to TRBJ2-1; D not certain. V shed 1 base and J shed 3 bases, with 7 bases lying between them. Germline CDR1 and CDR2: SNHLY and FYNNEI. The CDR3 runs 14 residues. The CDR3: CASSEDTSYNEQFF. The CDR3 bases are TGTGCCAGCAGTGAAGATACGAGCTACAATGAGCAGTTCTTC.

The rearrangement links TRBV7-9 to TRBJ1-1; the D gene is possibly TRBD1 (6 bases). CDR1 and CDR2 from the germline V gene are SEHNR and FQNEAQ (reference sequence). V was cut by 5 bases and J by 7 bases, with 14 bases left in between. This CDR3 contains 13 residues. The CDR3 nucleotides are TGTGCCAGCAGCAAACAAGGGGGATTTGAAGCTTTCTTT. Translation gives CASSKQGGFEAFF.

The chain joins TRBV6-6 to TRBJ2-5; a possible D gene is TRBD1 (5 bases). V was cut by 2 bases and J by 5 bases, with 9 bases left in between. The CDR3 is made up of 13 amino acids. Germline V gene data show CDR1 as MNHNY and CDR2 as SVGAGI (reference sequence). Written as DNA, the CDR3 is TGTGCCAGCAGTTACGGGGCAAGGGAGACCCAGTACTTC. Translating it yields CASSYGARETQYF.

This clone has a handful of counts. The chain combines TRBV28 with TRBJ1-1, with a weak D call TRBD1 (6 bases). There are 13 residues in the CDR3. The ends were cut back, 7 bases at V and 0 bases at J, with 9 bases in the middle. Germline V gives CDR1 MDHEN, CDR2 SYDVKM. The CDR3 protein is CASNGQMNTEAFF. The CDR3 nucleotides are TGTGCCAGCAATGGACAGATGAACACTGAAGCTTTCTTT.

V usage is TRBV19 and J usage is TRBJ2-6; possible D gene TRBD2, 6 bases. Germline-derived CDR1 and CDR2 are LNHDA and SQIVND (reference sequence). The CDR3 runs 15 residues. Between the trimmed V and J ends, which lost 3 bases and 4 bases, there was a span of 10 bases. CDR3 sequence reads: CASSIGAGGANVLTF. The CDR3 region has the DNA TGTGCCAGTAGTATCGGCGCGGGAGGGGCCAACGTCCTGACTTTC. Variable domain in full (rest from reference TRBV19 and TRBJ2-6): DGGITQSPKYLFRKEGQNVTLSCEQNLNHDAMYWYRQDPGQGLRLIYYSQIVNDFQKGDIAEGYSVSREKKESFPLTVTSAQKNPTAFYLCASSIGAGGANVLTFGAGSRLTVL.

CDR3 in DNA: TGTGCCAGCAGCCACACAGGGATAAGCACAGATACGCAGTATTTT. As protein: CASSHTGISTDTQYF. The rearrangement links TRBV3-1 (or the pseudogene TRBV3-2) to TRBJ2-3; TRBD1 is a possible D gene (6 bases). This CDR3 has 15 amino acids. The V gene's germline CDR1 is LGHDT and CDR2 YNNKEL (reference sequence). V was pared by 3 bases and J by 0 bases, with 10 bases between.

The chain recombines TRBV7-9 with TRBJ1-2, with 11 bases lining up with TRBD1. The CDR3 is 14 amino acids. CDR1 is SEHNR and CDR2 is FQNEAQ in the germline V gene (reference sequence). The ends lost 8 bases at V and 4 bases at J; junction bases unmatched: 6. The CDR3 region has the DNA TGTGCCAGCTCTCGGACAGGGGGCTTCTATGGCTACACCTTC. Amino acids: CASSRTGGFYGYTF. Variable domain in full (rest from reference TRBV7-9 and TRBJ1-2): DTGVSQNPRHKITKRGQNVTFRCDPISEHNRLYWYRQTLGQGPEFLTYFQNEAQLEKSRLLSDRFSAERPKGSFSTLEIQRTEQGDSAMYLCASSRTGGFYGYTFGSGTRLTVV.

V gene TRBV11-2 combines with J gene TRBJ1-1; TRBD1 might be the D (6 bases). This CDR3 has 14 amino acids. Trimming left V 3 bases short and J 2 bases short, with 10 bases between. Germline CDR1 is SGHAT and CDR2 is FQNNGV. The CDR3 is CASSFAGENTEAFF. CDR3 coding DNA: TGTGCCAGCAGCTTTGCAGGGGAAAACACTGAAGCTTTCTTT.

The chain employs TRBV11-3 and TRBJ2-3; a possible D gene is TRBD2 (5 bases). The CDR3 totals 15 residues. CDR1 and CDR2 (germline): SGHNT, YENEEA. The V end lost 0 bases, the J end lost 3 bases, and 10 bases lay between the germline ends. Here the CDR3 reads CASSLDGMGTDTQYF. CDR3 nucleotide sequence: TGTGCCAGCAGCTTAGACGGGATGGGGACAGATACGCAGTATTTT.

This clone occurred a few times. The J gene is TRBJ2-3, the V gene TRBV7-6, with 7 bases identical to TRBD2. The junction had 10 bases not matched to a gene; V was cut back by 6 bases and J by 1 base. CDR1 SGHVS and CDR2 FNYEAQ come from the germline V gene. The CDR3 spans 16 residues. In DNA, the CDR3 is TGTGCCAGCAGGACCATTGGTGGGGGGGGCACAGATACGCAGTATTTT. Amino acids: CASRTIGGGGTDTQYF.

Only a few counts were recorded for this clone. This sequence joins TRBV29-1 and TRBJ2-7, with 9 bases that match TRBD1. Germline CDR1 is SQVTM and CDR2 is ANQGSEA. Germline trimming cut 6 bases from V and 0 bases from J; bases unmatched to any gene: 6. CDR3 size: 14 residues. The CDR3 nucleotides read TGCAGCGTGACAGGGACAGGGAGCTCCTACGAGCAGTACTTC. Protein sequence: CSVTGTGSSYEQYF.

The chain employs TRBV6-6 and TRBJ1-6, with D tentatively TRBD1 (6 bases). CDR3 size: 15 residues. Germline CDR1 is MNHNY and CDR2 is SVGAGI (reference sequence). V was shortened by 4 bases and J by 2 bases, with 9 bases between the two germline ends. The DNA of the CDR3 is TGTGCCAGCAGTTTGACAGGCACCTATAATTCACCCCTCCACTTT. Amino acids: CASSLTGTYNSPLHF.

The chain links TRBV6-5 to TRBJ1-1; TRBD1 agrees at 7 bases. Unmatched junction bases numbered 7, after V lost 5 bases and J lost 1 base. Germline assignment: CDR1 MNHEY and CDR2 SVGAGI. CDR3 length: 15 amino acids. The CDR3 DNA follows: TGTGCCAGCAGTCCACCGGGACAGAGGAACACTGAAGCTTTCTTT. Amino acid sequence: CASSPPGQRNTEAFF.

The chain recombines TRBV19 with TRBJ1-2; TRBD1 aligns across 9 bases. Germline values: CDR1 LNHDA, CDR2 SQIVND (reference sequence). CDR3 size: 14 residues. Germline trimming cut 8 bases from V and 4 bases from J; bases unmatched to any gene: 8. The CDR3 reads CASRTGASSYGYTF. The CDR3 DNA is TGTGCCAGTCGGACAGGGGCATCTAGCTATGGCTACACCTTC.

The chain couples TRBV9 to TRBJ2-3; D unclear. V was cut by 0 bases and J by 0 bases, with 5 bases left in between. This CDR3 contains 14 residues. CDR1 is SGDLS, CDR2 YYNGEE, per germline. The CDR3 protein is CASSVGLSTDTQYF. The CDR3 DNA reads as TGTGCCAGCAGCGTAGGACTCAGCACAGATACGCAGTATTTT.

The chain has TRBV19 and TRBJ1-2; D unclear. Germline V gene sequence: CDR1 LNHDA, CDR2 SQIVND (reference sequence). Trimming left V 2 bases short and J 11 bases short, with 12 bases between. This CDR3 contains 12 residues. In DNA form, the CDR3 reads TGTGCCAGTAGTATAAATCAGCAGGCTTACACCTTC. Its translation is CASSINQQAYTF.